The 9 T cell receptor beta chains reported below all come from one sample, sequenced in a study of cytomegalovirus exposure and HLA in healthy donors. The PCR made use of 60 Vbeta and 13 Jbeta primers. Profiled with immunoSEQ multiplex PCR; TCRdb holds only in-frame clones, not every one. The repertoire consists of under 200,000 clones, with just under 80% occurring once and the leading ten covering 1%. The sample consisted of PBMCs. The receptors derive from a woman in her forties or fifties in good health and CMV-seropositive.

The chain carries TRBV25-1 and TRBJ2-3; 9 nucleotides match TRBD2. CDR3 size: 16 residues. V dropped 4 bases and J dropped 1; count of bases not matched to a gene: 6. Germline assignment: CDR1 MGHDK and CDR2 SYGVNS. The DNA for the CDR3 is TGTGCCAGCAGTGCCGCTAGCGGGAAAGGCACAGATACGCAGTATTTT. Translation gives CASSAASGKGTDTQYF.

The CDR3 sequence: CASSPTIAGGQDTQYF. CDR3 coding DNA: TGTGCCAGCAGCCCCACAATAGCGGGGGGGCAAGATACGCAGTATTTT. The chain combines TRBV7-2 with TRBJ2-3; TRBD2 aligns across 11 bases. Trimming at V came to 5 bases and at J to 5 bases, leaving 9 bases not matched to a gene. Germline V lookup: CDR1 SGHTA, CDR2 FQGNSA. The CDR3 runs 16 residues.

This clone came up a few times. The V call is TRBV27, the J call TRBJ2-2, with unresolved D. The CDR3 runs 12 residues. Germline-derived CDR1 and CDR2 are MNHEY and SMNVEV (reference sequence). Trimming stripped 3 bases from V and 6 bases from J, with 5 bases between. In DNA, the CDR3 is TGTGCCAGCAGTTTTGGGCCCGGGGAGCTGTTTTTT. This encodes CASSFGPGELFF.

The chain employs TRBV28 and TRBJ1-1; a weak D match, TRBD1 (5 bases). The CDR3 has 15 amino acids. Germline V CDR1 and CDR2: MDHEN, SYDVKM. V was clipped by 6 bases and J by 1 base, with 15 bases between them. CDR3 bases: TGTGCCAGCAGAACCTTTTGGGGCAAGAACACTGAAGCTTTCTTT. Translated, it gives CASRTFWGKNTEAFF. Using reference TRBV28 and TRBJ1-1 for the parts outside the CDR3, the full variable domain is DVKVTQSSRYLVKRTGEKVFLECVQDMDHENMFWYRQDPGLGLRLIYFSYDVKMKEKGDIPEGYSVSREKKERFSLILESASTNQTSMYLCASRTFWGKNTEAFFGQGTRLTVV.

The chain combines TRBV27 with TRBJ2-3, with D possibly TRBD1 on 6 matching bases. Trimming pared 6 bases from V and 4 bases from J, leaving 26 bases between. This CDR3 spans 18 amino acids. Germline V gene data show CDR1 as MNHEY and CDR2 as SMNVEV (reference sequence). The CDR3 reads CASSPLLQGRRSADTQYF. CDR3 nucleotides: TGTGCCAGCAGCCCACTCCTCCAGGGGCGCAGAAGCGCAGATACGCAGTATTTT.

The V and J genes are TRBV29-1 and TRBJ1-2; TRBD1 might be the D (6 bases). In germline, CDR1 is SQVTM, CDR2 ANQGSEA. The CDR3 consists of 12 residues. V was pared by 7 bases and J by 7 bases, with 16 bases between. This chain's CDR3 is CSGGPGASGYTF. CDR3 coding DNA: TGCAGCGGGGGGCCCGGGGCGAGTGGCTACACCTTC.

J is TRBJ1-3 and V is TRBV12-5; possible D gene TRBD1, 6 bases. CDR3 size: 20 residues. Germline V gene sequence: CDR1 LGHNT, CDR2 FRNRAP. Deletions cut 0 bases from V and 0 bases from J, with 21 bases between. The CDR3 DNA follows: TGTGCTAGTGGTTTGGTACGAAAGGCGGCAGGGGAAAACTCTGGAAACACCATATATTTT. It translates to CASGLVRKAAGENSGNTIYF.

The V call is TRBV19, the J call TRBJ2-7, with 7 bases lining up with TRBD2. The trim removed 8 bases at V and 0 bases at J, leaving 7 bases unmatched. The CDR3 length is 14 residues. CDR1 is LNHDA and CDR2 is SQIVND in the germline V gene (reference sequence). For the CDR3, the DNA is TGTGCCAGTCCTGGGACTACCTACTCCTACGAGCAGTACTTC. Residues: CASPGTTYSYEQYF.

The V gene is TRBV28, the J gene TRBJ2-1; 12 bases match TRBD2. The CDR3 has 14 amino acids. CDR1 and CDR2 from the germline V gene are MDHEN and SYDVKM. With 6 bases clipped from V and 8 bases from J, the junction kept 5 bases outside the gene matches. This CDR3 is CASSLAGGFDEQFF. The CDR3 DNA reads as TGTGCCAGCAGCCTAGCGGGAGGGTTCGATGAGCAGTTCTTC.